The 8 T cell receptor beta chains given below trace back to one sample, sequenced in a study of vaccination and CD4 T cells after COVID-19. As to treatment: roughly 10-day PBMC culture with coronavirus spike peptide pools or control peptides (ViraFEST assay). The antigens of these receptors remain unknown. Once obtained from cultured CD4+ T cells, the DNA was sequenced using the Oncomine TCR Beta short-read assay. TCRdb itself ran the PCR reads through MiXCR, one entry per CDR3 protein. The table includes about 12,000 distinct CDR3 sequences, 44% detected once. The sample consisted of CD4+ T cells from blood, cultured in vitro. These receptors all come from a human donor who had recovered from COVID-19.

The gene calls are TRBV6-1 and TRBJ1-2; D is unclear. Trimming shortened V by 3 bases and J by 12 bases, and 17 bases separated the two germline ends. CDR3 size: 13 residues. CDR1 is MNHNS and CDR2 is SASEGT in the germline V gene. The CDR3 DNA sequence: TGTGCCAGCAGTGAGGTGGCGGGGATGTTAGACACCTTC. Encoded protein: CASSEVAGMLDTF.

The CDR3 loop reads CASSLPPDHGYTF. For the CDR3, the DNA is TGCGCCAGCAGCTTGCCCCCAGACCATGGCTACACCTTC. This chain links TRBV5-1 with TRBJ1-2; no reliable D call. The CDR3 spans 13 residues. V lost 1 base and J lost 6, with 10 bases in between. CDR1 and CDR2 (germline): SGHRS, YFSETQ.

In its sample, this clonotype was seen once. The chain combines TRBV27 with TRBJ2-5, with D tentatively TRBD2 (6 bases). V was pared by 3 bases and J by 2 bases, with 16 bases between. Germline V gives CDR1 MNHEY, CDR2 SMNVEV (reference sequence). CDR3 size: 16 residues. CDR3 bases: TGTGCCAGCAGTTTTCTCGGCGGGACCAAACAAGAGACCCAGTACTTC. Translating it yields CASSFLGGTKQETQYF.

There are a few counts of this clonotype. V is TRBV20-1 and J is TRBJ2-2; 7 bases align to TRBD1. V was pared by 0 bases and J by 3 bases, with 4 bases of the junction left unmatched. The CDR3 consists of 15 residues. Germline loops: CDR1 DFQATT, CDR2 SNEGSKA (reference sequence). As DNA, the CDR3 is TGCAGTGCTAGAGATAAACAGGGGTACACCGGGGAGCTGTTTTTT. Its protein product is CSARDKQGYTGELFF.

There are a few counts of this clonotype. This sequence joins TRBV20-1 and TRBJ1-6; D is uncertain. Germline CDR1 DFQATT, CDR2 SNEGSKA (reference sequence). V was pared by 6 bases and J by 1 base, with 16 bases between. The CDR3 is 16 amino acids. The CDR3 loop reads CSASDVGRSYNSPLHF. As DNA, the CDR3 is TGCAGTGCGTCTGACGTTGGGAGGTCCTATAATTCACCCCTCCACTTT.

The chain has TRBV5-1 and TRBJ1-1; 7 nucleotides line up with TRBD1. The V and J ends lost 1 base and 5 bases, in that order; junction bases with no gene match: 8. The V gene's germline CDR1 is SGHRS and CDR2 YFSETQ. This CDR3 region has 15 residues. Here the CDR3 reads CASSLNRGGGTEAFF. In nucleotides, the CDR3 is TGCGCCAGCAGCTTGAACAGGGGAGGGGGAACTGAAGCTTTCTTT.

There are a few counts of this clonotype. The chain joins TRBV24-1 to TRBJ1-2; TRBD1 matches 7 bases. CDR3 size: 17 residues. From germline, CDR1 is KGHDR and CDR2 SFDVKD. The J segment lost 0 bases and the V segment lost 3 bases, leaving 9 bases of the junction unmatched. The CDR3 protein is CATSDNTRQGANYGYTF. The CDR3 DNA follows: TGTGCCACCAGTGATAACACTAGACAGGGTGCTAACTATGGCTACACCTTC.

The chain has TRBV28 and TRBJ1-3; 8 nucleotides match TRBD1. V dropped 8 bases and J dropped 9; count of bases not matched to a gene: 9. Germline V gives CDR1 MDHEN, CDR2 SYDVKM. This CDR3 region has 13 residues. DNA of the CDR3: TGTGCCAGCCGGACAGGGATTGGCAGCACCATATATTTT. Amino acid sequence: CASRTGIGSTIYF.